This T cell receptor beta chain was recovered during a study of neurological immune-mediated disorders. Per the germline V gene, CDR1 is SGHTA and CDR2 is FQGNSA. The V and J ends lost 4 bases and 3 bases respectively, with 9 bases between them. CDR3 size: 13 residues. The unsorted libraries were made from 2 million PBMCs kept at -80 C. Points on this clonotype: Antigen: not known.

From 15-18 subjects, each sequencing run yielded over 170 million TCR-beta sequences. TCRdb re-called the 5' RACE reads with MiXCR, one entry per CDR3 protein. In the table there are tens of thousands of distinct CDR3 sequences, around an eighth of which are singletons. General study results and limits: Across subjects, expanded clones had no CDR3 amino acid sequences in common, pointing to private repertoires in all groups.

This sequence was found in a woman in her fifties or sixties in good health. Specimen: PBMCs. The gene calls are TRBV7-2 and TRBJ1-2; D is unresolved. CDR3 region: CASSSGQDYGYTF. The CDR3 nucleotides read TGTGCCAGCAGCTCCGGGCAGGACTATGGCTACACCTTC.